This T cell receptor (beta chain) appears in the sequencing data of a study of blood T cell repertoires in COVID-19 (dated by TCRdb to about 2020). Regarding the study in general: Samples from collaborators originated in the United States, Italy and Spain and spanned both the acute and convalescent phases of COVID-19. The material from the prospective study consisted of cDNA or gDNA derived from T cells, B-cell-depleted T cells, or PBMCs. The dataset comprised deeply sampled blood TCRbeta repertoires from subjects exposed to, actively infected with, or recovered from COVID-19. The repertoires were made available in a free public database intended to serve as a resource for research on the immune response to SARS-CoV-2. Samples came from the ongoing ImmuneRACE study (first 160 participants) plus 1,254 subjects from 6 global collaborators. Nearly every sample came with metadata listing a de-identified subject ID, COVID-19 status, age in years and sex. Where available, HLA class I and class II types were obtained from metadata supplied by the sample provider rather than from assay-based typing. General findings and caveats noted by the study authors: Clinical and demographic metadata were provided uncurated, with the amount varying by source and participant.

TCRbeta CDR3 regions were amplified from genomic DNA by means of the immunoSEQ Assay, a bias-controlled multiplex PCR. In the paper's pipeline: The number of nucleated cells in each sample was estimated by amplification of reference gene primers within the assay. To quantify the absolute abundance of each unique TCRbeta CDR3 rearrangement, sequence reads were collapsed and filtered. For each sample, productive Simpson clonality was calculated as the square root of Simpson's diversity index across productive rearrangements. Sourced from immuneACCESS, this table was stored by TCRdb with only in-frame sequences that have V and J called. A share of the clones is absent; for the studies checked, an unresolved V gene accounts for under half, and the remainder has no known explanation. For V, J and clone size, that table is used; D and trimming come from the DNA. The sample records tens of thousands of clones, roughly 91% of which are singletons. Approximately 7% of the sample is held by the ten biggest clonotypes.

Points on this clone: No antigen is known for it. No base-level quality is on record; no much larger clone is a single base apart.

The cysteine opens and the phenylalanine closes a CDR3 of 13 amino acids. Kept here is only the CDR3 DNA, which spans 39 bases and is read in frame from base 1. The germline V gene (reference sequence) gives CDR1 as MNHEY and CDR2 as SMNVEV. A distance of 11 bases separates the germline ends of V and J, which lose 2 bases and 9 bases respectively. At one collaborating source in Seattle, patients were enrolled during active infection and were followed longitudinally through the course of disease. Whole blood was collected in K2EDTA tubes by collaborating institutions according to the institutions' own protocols. Collaborator samples were shipped for TCRbeta analysis as frozen whole blood, isolated PBMCs, or DNA extracted from either sample type.

Sequences were obtained from peripheral blood. The chain couples TRBV27 to TRBJ2-1, with a tentative D gene TRBD1 over 5 matching bases. The sequence was obtained from a man aged 40-49 years with COVID-19, enrolled during active disease. The sequenced DNA: TGTGCCAGCAGTTTAACGGCGGACACTGAGCAGTTCTTC. It codes for CASSLTADTEQFF.